This T cell receptor (beta chain) emerged from a study of CD8 T cells in Susac syndrome. This clonotype was seen just once. Its antigen is not identified. CDR1 LGHNA and CDR2 YSLEER come from the germline V gene. The ends lost 4 bases at V and 8 bases at J; junction bases unmatched: 9. The CDR3 length is 15 residues. TCR beta sequencing was performed on blood CD8+ and CD4+ T cells. Bulk CD8+ and CD4+ cells came from magnetic negative isolation; CD8+ TEMRA by FACS. It was with random hexamers that 0.5 to 1 ug RNA was reverse transcribed. Amplification of TCR beta CDR3 spanned 54 Vbeta and 13 Jbeta via immunoSEQ multiplex PCR. TCRdb ran MiXCR on the immunoSEQ multiplex PCR reads and lists one entry per CDR3 protein. The profile shows more than 110,000 distinct CDR3 sequences, nearly 95% of them singletons. Findings of the study overall: As acknowledged by the study, its TCR sequencing and HLA analysis included a relatively small number of individuals.

V is TRBV4-3 and J is TRBJ2-1; 9 bases align to TRBD2. Sequences were obtained from CD8+ T cells from PBMCs. This TCR derives from a human donor in good health. CDR3 sequence (DNA): TGCGCCAGCAGCCTAAGATGGACTAGCGTAGATGAGCAGTTCTTC. Translated, it gives CASSLRWTSVDEQFF.